This T cell receptor (beta chain) was observed in a study of cytomegalovirus exposure and HLA in healthy donors. The donors were healthy bone marrow donors. This clone was seen just once. Its matching antigen is unknown. General study findings and limits: CMV antigen specificity was confirmed in vitro for a few CMV-associated chains. Most TCR sequences were rare, but some public TCRs occurred in many donors. As a later analysis revealed, most CMV-associated TCR beta chains appeared HLA-restricted.

The primer mix had 60 Vbeta and 13 Jbeta primers. Sequencing used immunoSEQ multiplex PCR; TCRdb keeps in-frame clones, though not all of them. This sample has about 94,000 clones, with around 74% found just once. Germline CDR1 and CDR2: SGHRS and YFSETQ. Trimming removed 4 bases at V and 2 bases at J, with 7 bases between. The CDR3 has 12 amino acids. This sequence was found in a middle-aged man in good health and CMV-seropositive. The chain carries TRBV5-1 and TRBJ2-7; possible D gene TRBD2, 5 bases. The sample consisted of PBMCs. As DNA, the CDR3 is TGCGCCAGCAGCGAGACTACCTACGAGCAGTACTTC. Protein sequence: CASSETTYEQYF.